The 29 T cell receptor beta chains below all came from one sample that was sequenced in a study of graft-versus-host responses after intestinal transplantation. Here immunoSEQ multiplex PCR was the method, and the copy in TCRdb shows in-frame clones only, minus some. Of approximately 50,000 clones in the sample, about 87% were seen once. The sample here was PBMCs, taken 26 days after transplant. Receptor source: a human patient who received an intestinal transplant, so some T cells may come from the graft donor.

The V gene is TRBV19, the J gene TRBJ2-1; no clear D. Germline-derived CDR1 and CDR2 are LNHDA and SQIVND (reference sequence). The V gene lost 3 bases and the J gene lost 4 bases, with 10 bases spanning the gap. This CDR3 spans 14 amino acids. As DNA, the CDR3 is TGTGCCAGTAGTATCAGAGGCCTTTACAATGAGCAGTTCTTC. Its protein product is CASSIRGLYNEQFF.

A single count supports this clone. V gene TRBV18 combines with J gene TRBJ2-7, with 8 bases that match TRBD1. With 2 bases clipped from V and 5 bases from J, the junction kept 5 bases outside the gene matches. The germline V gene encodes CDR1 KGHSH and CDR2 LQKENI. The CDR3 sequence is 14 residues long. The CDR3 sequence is CASSPGQGADEQYF. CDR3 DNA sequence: TGTGCCAGCTCACCAGGGCAGGGGGCAGACGAGCAGTACTTC.

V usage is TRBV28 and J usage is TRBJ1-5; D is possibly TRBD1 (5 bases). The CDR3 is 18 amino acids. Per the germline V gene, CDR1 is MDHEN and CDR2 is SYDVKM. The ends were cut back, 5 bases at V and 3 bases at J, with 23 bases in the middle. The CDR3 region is CASSPGYWGDVSNQPQHF. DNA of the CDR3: TGTGCCAGCAGTCCTGGTTATTGGGGCGACGTTTCCAATCAGCCCCAGCATTTT.

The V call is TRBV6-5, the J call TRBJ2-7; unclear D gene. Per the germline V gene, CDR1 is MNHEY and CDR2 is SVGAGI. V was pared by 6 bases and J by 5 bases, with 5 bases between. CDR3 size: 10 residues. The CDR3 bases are TGTGCCAGCAGCCCGGACGAGCAGTACTTC. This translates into CASSPDEQYF.

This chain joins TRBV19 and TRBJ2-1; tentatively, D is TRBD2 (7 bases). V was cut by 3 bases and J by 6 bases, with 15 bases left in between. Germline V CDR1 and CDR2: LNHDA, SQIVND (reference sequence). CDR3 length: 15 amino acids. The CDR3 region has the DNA TGTGCCAGTAGTATCTCCGGGGGGCCCCTCAATGAGCAGTTCTTC. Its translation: CASSISGGPLNEQFF.

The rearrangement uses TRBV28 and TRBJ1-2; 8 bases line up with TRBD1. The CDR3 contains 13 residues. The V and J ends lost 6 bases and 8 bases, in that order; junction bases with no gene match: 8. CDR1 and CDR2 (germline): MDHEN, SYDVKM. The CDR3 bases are TGTGCCAGCAGCCCCCAGGGGGCGCCCGGCTACACCTTC. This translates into CASSPQGAPGYTF.

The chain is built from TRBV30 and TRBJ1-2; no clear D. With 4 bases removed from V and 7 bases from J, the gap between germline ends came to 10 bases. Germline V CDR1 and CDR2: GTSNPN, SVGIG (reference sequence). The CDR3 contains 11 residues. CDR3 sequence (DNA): TGTGCCTGGACACAGCCCCTTGGCTACACCTTC. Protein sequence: CAWTQPLGYTF.

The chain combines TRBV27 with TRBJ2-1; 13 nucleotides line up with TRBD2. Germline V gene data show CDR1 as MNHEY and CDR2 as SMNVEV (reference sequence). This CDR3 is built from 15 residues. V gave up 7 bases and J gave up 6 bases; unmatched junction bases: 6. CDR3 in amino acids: CASTRTSGRFNEQFF. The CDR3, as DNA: TGTGCCAGCACGCGGACTAGCGGGAGATTCAATGAGCAGTTCTTC.

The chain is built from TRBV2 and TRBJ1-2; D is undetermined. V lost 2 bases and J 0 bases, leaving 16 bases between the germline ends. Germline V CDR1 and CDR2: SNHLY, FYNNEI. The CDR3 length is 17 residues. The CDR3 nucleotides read TGTGCCAGCAGTGAACACGTCATGGAGAGAGCTAACTATGGCTACACCTTC. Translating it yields CASSEHVMERANYGYTF.

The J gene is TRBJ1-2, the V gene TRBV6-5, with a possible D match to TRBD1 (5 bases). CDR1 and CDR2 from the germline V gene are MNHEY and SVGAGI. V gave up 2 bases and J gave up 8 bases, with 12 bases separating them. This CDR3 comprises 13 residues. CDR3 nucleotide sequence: TGTGCCAGCAGTTACGCGGCGGGGCGAGGCTACACCTTC. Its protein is CASSYAAGRGYTF.

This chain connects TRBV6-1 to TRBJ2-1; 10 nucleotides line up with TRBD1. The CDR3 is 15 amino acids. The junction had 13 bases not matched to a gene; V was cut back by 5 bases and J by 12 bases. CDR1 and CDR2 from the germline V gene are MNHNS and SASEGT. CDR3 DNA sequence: TGTGCCAGCAGTACACCGGGACAGGGGCCCCCCGGGCAGTTCTTC. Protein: CASSTPGQGPPGQFF.

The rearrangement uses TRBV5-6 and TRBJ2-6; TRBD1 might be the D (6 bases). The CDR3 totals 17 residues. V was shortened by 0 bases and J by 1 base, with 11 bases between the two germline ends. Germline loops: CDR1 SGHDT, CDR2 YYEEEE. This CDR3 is CASSLGLGQSGANVLTF. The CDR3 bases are TGTGCCAGCAGCTTGGGACTTGGACAGTCTGGGGCCAACGTCCTGACTTTC.

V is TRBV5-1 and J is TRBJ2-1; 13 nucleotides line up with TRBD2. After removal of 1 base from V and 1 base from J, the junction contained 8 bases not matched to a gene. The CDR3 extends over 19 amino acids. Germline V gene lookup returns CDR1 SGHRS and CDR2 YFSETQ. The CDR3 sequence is CASSLKLAGGLESYNEQFF. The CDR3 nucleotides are TGCGCCAGCAGCTTGAAACTAGCGGGAGGGTTAGAGTCCTACAATGAGCAGTTCTTC.

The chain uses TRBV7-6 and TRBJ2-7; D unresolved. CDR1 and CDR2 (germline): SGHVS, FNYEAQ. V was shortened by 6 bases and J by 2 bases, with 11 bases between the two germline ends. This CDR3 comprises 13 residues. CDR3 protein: CASSSAQTYEQYF. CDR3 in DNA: TGTGCCAGCAGTTCCGCACAGACCTACGAGCAGTACTTC.

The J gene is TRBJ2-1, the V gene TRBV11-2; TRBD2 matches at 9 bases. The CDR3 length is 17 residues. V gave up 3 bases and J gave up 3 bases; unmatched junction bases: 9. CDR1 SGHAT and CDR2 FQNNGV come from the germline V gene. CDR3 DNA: TGTGCCAGCAGCTTGCCCTCAGCGGGGGGCGTCTACAATGAGCAGTTCTTC. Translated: CASSLPSAGGVYNEQFF.

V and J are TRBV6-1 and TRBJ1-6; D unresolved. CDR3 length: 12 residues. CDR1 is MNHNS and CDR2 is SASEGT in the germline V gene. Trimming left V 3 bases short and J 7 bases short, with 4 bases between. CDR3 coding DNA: TGTGCCAGCAGTGACGGGAATTCACCCCTCCACTTT. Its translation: CASSDGNSPLHF.

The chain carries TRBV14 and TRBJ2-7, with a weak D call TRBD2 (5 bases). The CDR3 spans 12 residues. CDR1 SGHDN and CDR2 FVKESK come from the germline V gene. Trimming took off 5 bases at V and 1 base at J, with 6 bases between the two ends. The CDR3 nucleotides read TGTGCCAGCAGCGGACTTTCCTACGAGCAGTACGTC. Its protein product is CASSGLSYEQYV.

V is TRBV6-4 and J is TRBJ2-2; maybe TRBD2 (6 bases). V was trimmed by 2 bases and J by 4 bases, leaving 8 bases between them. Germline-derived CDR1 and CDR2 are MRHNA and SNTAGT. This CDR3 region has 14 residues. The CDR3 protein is CASSDKAGTGELFF. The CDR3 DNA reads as TGTGCCAGCAGTGACAAAGCGGGCACCGGGGAGCTGTTTTTT.

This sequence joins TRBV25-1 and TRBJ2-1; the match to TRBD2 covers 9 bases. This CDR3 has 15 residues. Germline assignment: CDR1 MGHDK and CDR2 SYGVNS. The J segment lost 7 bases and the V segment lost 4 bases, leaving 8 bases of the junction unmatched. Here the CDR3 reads CASSGGGAGGNEQFF. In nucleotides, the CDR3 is TGTGCCAGCAGTGGCGGGGGGGCCGGTGGGAATGAGCAGTTCTTC. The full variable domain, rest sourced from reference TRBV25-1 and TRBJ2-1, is EADIYQTPRYLVIGTGKKITLECSQTMGHDKMYWYQQDPGMELHLIHYSYGVNSTEKGDLSSESTVSRIRTEHFPLTLESARPSHTSQYLCASSGGGAGGNEQFFGPGTRLTVL.

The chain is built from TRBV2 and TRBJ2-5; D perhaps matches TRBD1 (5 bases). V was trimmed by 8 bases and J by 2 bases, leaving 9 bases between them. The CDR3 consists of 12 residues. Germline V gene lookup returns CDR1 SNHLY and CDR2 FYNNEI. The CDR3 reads CASSRDQETQYF. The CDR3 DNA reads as TGTGCCAGCTCCAGGGATCAAGAGACCCAGTACTTC.

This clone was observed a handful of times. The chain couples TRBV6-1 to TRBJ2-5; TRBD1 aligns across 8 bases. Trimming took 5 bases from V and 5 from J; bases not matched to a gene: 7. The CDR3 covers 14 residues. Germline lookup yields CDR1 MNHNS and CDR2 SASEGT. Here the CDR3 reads CASSYQGAPETQYF. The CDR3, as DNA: TGTGCCAGCAGTTATCAGGGGGCTCCGGAGACCCAGTACTTC.

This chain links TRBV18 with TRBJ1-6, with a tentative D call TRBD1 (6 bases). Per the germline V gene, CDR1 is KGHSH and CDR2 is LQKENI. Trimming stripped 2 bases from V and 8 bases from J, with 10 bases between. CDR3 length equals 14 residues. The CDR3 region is CASSPWDTYSPLHF. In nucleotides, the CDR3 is TGTGCCAGCTCACCATGGGACACTTATTCACCCCTCCACTTT. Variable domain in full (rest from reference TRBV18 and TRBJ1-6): NAGVMQNPRHLVRRRGQEARLRCSPMKGHSHVYWYRQLPEEGLKFMVYLQKENIIDESGMPKERFSAEFPKEGPSILRIQQVVRGDSAAYFCASSPWDTYSPLHFGNGTRLTVT.

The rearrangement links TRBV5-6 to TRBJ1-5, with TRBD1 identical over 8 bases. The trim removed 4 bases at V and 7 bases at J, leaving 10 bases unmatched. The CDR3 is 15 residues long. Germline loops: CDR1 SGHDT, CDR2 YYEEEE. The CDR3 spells CASSLRQGLWQPQHF. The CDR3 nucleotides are TGTGCCAGCAGCCTTAGACAGGGGCTGTGGCAGCCCCAGCATTTT.

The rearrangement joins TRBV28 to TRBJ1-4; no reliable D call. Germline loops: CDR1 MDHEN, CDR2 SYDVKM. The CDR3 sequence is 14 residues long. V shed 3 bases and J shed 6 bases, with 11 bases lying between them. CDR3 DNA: TGTGCCAGCAGTTTGGGCCGGGGTTATGAAAAACTGTTTTTT. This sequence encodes CASSLGRGYEKLFF.

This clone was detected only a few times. Here the CDR3 DNA reads TGTGCCAGCAGCTTAGGAGGGGGTGAGCAGTACGTC. Protein: CASSLGGGEQYV. The chain recombines TRBV7-9 with TRBJ2-7; D may be TRBD1 (6 bases). Germline-derived CDR1 and CDR2 are SEHNR and FQNEAQ (reference sequence). CDR3 length: 12 amino acids. V was cut by 1 base and J by 7 bases, with 8 bases left in between.

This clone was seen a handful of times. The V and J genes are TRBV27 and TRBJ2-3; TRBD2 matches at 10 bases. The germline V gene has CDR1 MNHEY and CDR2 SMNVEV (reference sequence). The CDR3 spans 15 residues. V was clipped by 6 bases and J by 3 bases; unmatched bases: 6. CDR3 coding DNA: TGTGCCAGCAGGTACCTAGCGGGAGCAACAGATACGCAGTATTTT. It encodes CASRYLAGATDTQYF.

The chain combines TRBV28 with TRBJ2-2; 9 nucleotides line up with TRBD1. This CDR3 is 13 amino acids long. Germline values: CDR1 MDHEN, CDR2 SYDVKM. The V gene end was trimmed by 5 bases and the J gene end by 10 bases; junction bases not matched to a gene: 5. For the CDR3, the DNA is TGTGCCAGCAGTCGGACAGGGGTCGAGGAGCTGTTTTTT. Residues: CASSRTGVEELFF. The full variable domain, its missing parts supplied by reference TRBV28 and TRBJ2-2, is DVKVTQSSRYLVKRTGEKVFLECVQDMDHENMFWYRQDPGLGLRLIYFSYDVKMKEKGDIPEGYSVSREKKERFSLILESASTNQTSMYLCASSRTGVEELFFGEGSRLTVL.

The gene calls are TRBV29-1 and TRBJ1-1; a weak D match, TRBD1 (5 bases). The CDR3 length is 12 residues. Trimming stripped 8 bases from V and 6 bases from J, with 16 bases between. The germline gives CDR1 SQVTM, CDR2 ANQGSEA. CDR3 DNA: TGCAGCATAGGGGTTGGGGGGGCTGAAGCTTTCTTT. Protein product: CSIGVGGAEAFF.

CDR3 in amino acids: CASSLTGTGGDEQFF. The CDR3 DNA is TGTGCCAGTAGTCTCACCGGGACGGGGGGCGATGAGCAGTTCTTC. This rearrangement joins TRBV19 to TRBJ2-1; maybe TRBD2 (7 bases). The CDR3 consists of 15 residues. Trimming removed 5 bases from V and 8 bases from J, with 19 bases in between. Germline lookup yields CDR1 LNHDA and CDR2 SQIVND (reference sequence). Drawing the rest from reference TRBV19 and TRBJ2-1, the complete variable domain is DGGITQSPKYLFRKEGQNVTLSCEQNLNHDAMYWYRQDPGQGLRLIYYSQIVNDFQKGDIAEGYSVSREKKESFPLTVTSAQKNPTAFYLCASSLTGTGGDEQFFGPGTRLTVL.